This T cell receptor (beta chain) was profiled in a study of T-cell memory formation after mild COVID-19. The study, taken as a whole, reports: Clones shrinking from day 15 to 85 showed even CD4/CD8 mixes; later expanders tilted CD4+. There were some responding clones in pre-infection memory, which suggested that cross-reactive memory had joined.

In the case of this clonotype: Its matching antigen is unknown.

One entry per CDR3 protein results from TCRdb running MiXCR on the 5' RACE reads. This sample has roughly 350,000 distinct CDR3 sequences, with around 30% found just once. This CDR3 contains 16 residues. Deletions cut 0 bases from V and 3 bases from J, with 13 bases between. From germline, CDR1 is SGHRS and CDR2 YFSETQ. Sequencing was performed on PBMCs or a T cell subset sorted from them (not recorded which). The genes are TRBV5-1 and TRBJ2-1, with D perhaps given as TRBD1 or TRBD2 (5 bases each). This TCR derives from an adult woman who had mild COVID-19 (a few samples of this study predate the infection). Cell type and time point are not known. CDR3 sequence reads: CASSLGDGTDYNEQFF. CDR3 nucleotides: TGCGCCAGCAGCTTGGGGGACGGCACGGACTACAATGAGCAGTTCTTC.